This is a list of T cell receptor beta chains from one sample in a study of blood T cell repertoires in COVID-19. Data came from immunoSEQ multiplex PCR; TCRdb stores just in-frame clones and leaves some out. The data contain approximately 220,000 clones, around 90% of them singletons. Sequences were obtained from peripheral blood. These receptor sequences come from a man in his 60s with acute or convalescent COVID-19. Both conserved end residues are part of each CDR3. The order of the fields is D gene, CDR3 length, clone size, V gene, J gene, CDR3 DNA, CDR3 protein. D genes are given only for firm matches. Size is omitted from some rows. Given values are once, few, many or a class for expanded clones.

TRBD2	15	-	TRBV7-2	TRBJ2-5	TGTGCCAGCAGCTCCCTAGCGGGGACCAGGGAGACCCAGTACTTC	CASSSLAGTRETQYF
-	14	-	TRBV21-1	TRBJ2-1	TGTGCCAGCAGCAAAGGTCAGGCCGACAATGAGCAGTTCTTC	CASSKGQADNEQFF
-	16	-	TRBV11-3	TRBJ2-5	TGTGCCAGCAGCCCTGGGGAAGGGGCGTACGGGGAGACCCAGTACTTC	CASSPGEGAYGETQYF
-	15	-	TRBV7-3	TRBJ2-2	TGTGCCAGCAGCTTAACCCCAGGGGACGCCGGGGAGCTGTTTTTT	CASSLTPGDAGELFF
TRBD2	14	-	TRBV28	TRBJ2-7	TGTGCCAGCTCCTCGGGAGGGGGAACATACGAGCAGTACTTC	CASSSGGGTYEQYF
TRBD2	13	-	TRBV5-1	TRBJ2-7	TGCGCCAGCAGCTTCGGGAGGGGCGACGAGCAGTACTTC	CASSFGRGDEQYF
TRBD2	14	-	TRBV19	TRBJ2-2	TGTGCCAGTATGACGGTCGGGGGGACCGGGGAGCTGTTTTTT	CASMTVGGTGELFF
-	14	-	TRBV5-4	TRBJ2-5	TGTGCCAGCAGCTTGCCCGGGAGAAGAGAGACCCAGTACTTC	CASSLPGRRETQYF
TRBD1	15	-	TRBV10-1	TRBJ2-1	TGCGCCAGCAGTGACCCCGGGACAGGGCTTTACGAGCAGTTCTTC	CASSDPGTGLYEQFF
TRBD2	21	-	TRBV5-1	TRBJ2-3	TGCGCCAGCAGCAAGGAGAAGGTGGGACTAGCGGGGGGGCCCCGGAGAGATACGCAGTATTTT	CASSKEKVGLAGGPRRDTQYF
TRBD1	13	-	TRBV29-1	TRBJ1-1	TGCAGCGTTGGGCACAGGGGCTCGACTGAAGCTTTCTTT	CSVGHRGSTEAFF
TRBD1	13	-	TRBV5-8	TRBJ1-2	TGTGCCAGCAGCCATGACAGGGTCTATGGCTACACCTTC	CASSHDRVYGYTF
-	12	-	TRBV30	TRBJ1-2	TGTGCCTGGTCCTCGGGGAACTATGGCTACACCTTC	CAWSSGNYGYTF
TRBD1	14	-	TRBV28	TRBJ1-5	TGTGCCAGCAGCCCGACAGGGGGCTCTCAGCCCCAGCATTTT	CASSPTGGSQPQHF
-	15	-	TRBV6-1	TRBJ1-3	TGTGCCAGCAGTGAACAGGGCACCTCTGGAAACACCATATATTTT	CASSEQGTSGNTIYF
-	15	few	TRBV4-1	TRBJ2-2	TGCGCCAGCAGGCCTCTCGAGGGGAACACCGGGGAGCTGTTTTTT	CASRPLEGNTGELFF
TRBD2	12	-	TRBV2	TRBJ2-1	TGTGCCGAAGCGGGGGGGCCGAATGAGCAGTTCTTC	CAEAGGPNEQFF
TRBD1	13	few	TRBV28	TRBJ1-6	TGTGCCAGCAGTCCCCCAGGGGGCCCACCCCTCCACTTT	CASSPPGGPPLHF
-	13	-	TRBV5-1	TRBJ2-1	TGCGCCAGCAGCTTGGTACAGGACAATGAGCAGTTCTTC	CASSLVQDNEQFF
-	14	-	TRBV5-4	TRBJ2-3	TGTGCCAGCAGCTCGGCGACAGGTCTGAATACGCAGTATTTT	CASSSATGLNTQYF
-	13	few	TRBV11-2	TRBJ2-2	TGTGCCATCCTGGGCAGTTACACCGGGGAGCTGTTTTTT	CAILGSYTGELFF
-	15	once	TRBV6-1	TRBJ2-5	TGTGCCAGCAGTGAAGCTGGAACAGGGAGAGAGACCCAGTACTTC	CASSEAGTGRETQYF
-	11	-	TRBV19	TRBJ1-1	TGTGCCAATATGGCCGAAGCTGAAGCTTTCTTT	CANMAEAEAFF
-	13	-	TRBV11-2	TRBJ1-1	TGTGCCAGCAGCTTAGATCTGCCAGCTGAAGCTTTCTTT	CASSLDLPAEAFF
TRBD1	14	-	TRBV2	TRBJ1-1	TGTGCCAGCAGTGCGGAGCAGGGGGACACTGAAGCTTTCTTT	CASSAEQGDTEAFF
-	13	-	TRBV7-8	TRBJ2-7	TGTGCCAGCAGCCCCCTGAGGGCCTACGAGCAGTACTTC	CASSPLRAYEQYF
-	13	-	TRBV5-1	TRBJ1-1	TGCGCCAGCAGCTTGGATCCTGACACTGAAGCTTTCTTT	CASSLDPDTEAFF
-	17	once	TRBV27	TRBJ2-4	TGTGCCAGCAGTTTATCAGGGACACCGCCATTGGGAAACATTCAGTACTTC	CASSLSGTPPLGNIQYF
-	14	-	TRBV4-3	TRBJ2-7	TGCGCCAGCAGCCAAGATAGCCTCTCCTACGAGCAGTACTTC	CASSQDSLSYEQYF